A selection of T cell receptor beta chains follows, all from one sample in a study of CD8 T cells in ankylosing spondylitis. TCRdb independently ran MiXCR on the 5' RACE reads; one entry per CDR3 protein. The table lists 100,000 to 150,000 distinct CDR3 sequences, under 20% of them singletons. Sequenced input: blood, either unsorted or a sorted T cell fraction (not recorded which). The source of these receptors is a male donor with ankylosing spondylitis. Both conserved end residues are part of each CDR3. Each record gives: D gene, V gene, J gene, CDR3 protein. A D gene is named only where the DNA matches it firmly.

TRBD1	TRBV20-1	TRBJ2-1	CSAHRAGGQFF
-	TRBV7-9	TRBJ2-2	CASSLVGGELFF
-	TRBV30	TRBJ2-6	CAWSGASGANVLTF
-	TRBV6-4	TRBJ2-7	CASRPGPTAGEQYF
-	TRBV27	TRBJ2-4	CASSFPGTNIQYF
-	TRBV5-1	TRBJ2-2	CASRPGTGELFF
-	TRBV12-3/TRBV12-4	TRBJ2-7	CASSAVSAGTYEQYF
-	TRBV2	TRBJ2-4	CASSEKVGGSGNIQYF
-	TRBV4-1	TRBJ2-1	CASSQPGASSYNEQFF
-	TRBV6-2/TRBV6-3	TRBJ2-2	CAATGRTNTGELFF
TRBD1	TRBV27	TRBJ1-2	CASSTGTENGYTF
-	TRBV24-1	TRBJ1-5	CATSDLGGPQHF
-	TRBV6-1	TRBJ2-1	CASSEWDFNDEQFF
-	TRBV28	TRBJ2-3	CASSFVGSTDTQYF
-	TRBV29-1	TRBJ1-6	CSVEGWGQSNSPLHF
-	TRBV29-1	TRBJ1-4	CSVAGQPETNEKLFF
-	TRBV6-5	TRBJ2-7	CASSSSAGPRDEQYF
-	TRBV12-3/TRBV12-4	TRBJ1-2	CASSLGHYGYTF
TRBD2	TRBV7-8	TRBJ2-1	CASSSPSVGLGYNEQFF
-	TRBV5-1	TRBJ2-7	CASRWPWVHEQYF
TRBD1	TRBV11-1	TRBJ2-2	CASSSAGTGANTGELFF
TRBD2	TRBV4-1	TRBJ2-2	CASRGGRATGELFF
-	TRBV6-6	TRBJ2-1	CATMDGMGNEQFF
-	TRBV9	TRBJ2-7	CASSGGGSSYEQYF
-	TRBV29-1	TRBJ2-7	CSVVGRGYEQYF
-	TRBV12-3/TRBV12-4	TRBJ2-7	CASSPRGTIDRDLQYF
-	TRBV28	TRBJ2-1	CASSFEGDNEQFF
-	TRBV20-1	TRBJ1-5	CSASRAGDSNQPQHF
-	TRBV7-6	TRBJ2-3	CASSSLGSTDTQYF
-	TRBV9	TRBJ1-1	CASGGDMNTEAFF
-	TRBV5-6	TRBJ2-7	CASSLLVSGRSEQYF
TRBD2	TRBV3-1	TRBJ2-1	CASSQTGLAGEQFF
-	TRBV12-3/TRBV12-4	TRBJ1-1	CASSLEGLGEAFF
-	TRBV4-1	TRBJ2-1	CASSQDRLPLEELYNEQFF
TRBD2	TRBV27	TRBJ2-1	CASSLQLAGGPDEQFF
-	TRBV12-3/TRBV12-4	TRBJ2-7	CASTRQENYEQYF
-	TRBV27	TRBJ2-2	CASSYRDRTGELFF
TRBD1	TRBV6-1	TRBJ2-1	CASGGTGPYNEQFF
-	TRBV12-3/TRBV12-4	TRBJ2-3	CASKGASTDTQYF
-	TRBV20-1	TRBJ2-7	CSARERAGALYEQYF
-	TRBV15	TRBJ1-3	CATSPGPTGAGNTIYF
-	TRBV7-8	TRBJ2-1	CASRIWGRGADEQFF
-	TRBV30	TRBJ2-1	CAWSSLNEQFF
-	TRBV7-2	TRBJ2-3	CASSLGRSSTDTQYF
TRBD2	TRBV5-1	TRBJ2-1	CASSFTSGYNEQFF
TRBD1	TRBV7-3	TRBJ2-1	CASSSYRGINEQFF
-	TRBV28	TRBJ1-2	CATLFQTRLGYTF
-	TRBV7-9	TRBJ1-5	CASSLSINQPQHF
-	TRBV27	TRBJ2-1	CASSLSSSASSYNEQFF
-	TRBV29-1	TRBJ2-2	CSVVYGLNTGELFF
TRBD1	TRBV10-3	TRBJ2-5	CAISESGRGIRETQYF
TRBD1	TRBV4-1	TRBJ1-2	CASSRGTDYGYTF
TRBD2	TRBV6-1	TRBJ2-2	CASSELAGTQRGELFF
-	TRBV29-1	TRBJ2-2	CSVVGLTGELFF
TRBD2	TRBV20-1	TRBJ2-1	CSARLGLEVEQFF
TRBD2	TRBV7-9	TRBJ2-2	CASSLAAGGPWTGELFF
-	TRBV7-3	TRBJ2-7	CASSLKRAYEQYF
-	TRBV21-1	TRBJ1-5	CASGGLGGQGNQPQHF
-	TRBV28	TRBJ2-5	CASSRGASGETQYF